These T cell receptor beta chains were read from a single sample in a study of identical twins. From the 5' RACE reads, TCRdb called clonotypes with MiXCR, one entry per CDR3 protein. The sample has 470,000 or so distinct CDR3 sequences, roughly 24% seen once; the top ten hold around 3%. These data were likewise used in another study, on T cells expressing NK-cell markers.

Sequenced material: CD4+ T cells sorted from blood. These receptors came from a woman under 30 in good health. Both conserved end residues are part of each CDR3. Each record gives: D gene, clone size, V gene, J gene, CDR3 DNA, CDR3 protein. A D gene is named only where the DNA matches it firmly. Clone sizes are given selectively: once, few, many, or a class where the clone is expanded.

D: NA; size: many; V: TRBV9; J: TRBJ2-5; DNA: TGTGCCAGCAGCGTAGAGGTTTGGGCCACCGAGACCCAGTACTTC; CDR3: CASSVEVWATETQYF
D: TRBD1; size: NA; V: TRBV7-2; J: TRBJ2-7; DNA: TGTGCCAGCAGCACTTCCTGGGACAGTACCTACGACCAGTACTTC; CDR3: CASSTSWDSTYDQYF
D: NA; size: NA; V: TRBV9; J: TRBJ2-1; DNA: TGTGCCAGCAGCCCGTCCGGGGCCCTAAGCTCCTACAATGAGCAGTTCTTC; CDR3: CASSPSGALSSYNEQFF
D: TRBD2; size: NA; V: TRBV27; J: TRBJ2-3; DNA: TGTGCCAGCAGTTCCATGACTAGCGGGAGGGCTGGAGATACGCAGTATTTT; CDR3: CASSSMTSGRAGDTQYF
D: NA; size: NA; V: TRBV7-9; J: TRBJ2-3; DNA: TGTGCCAGCAGCGTACAGGGATTAAGCACAGATACGCAGTATTTT; CDR3: CASSVQGLSTDTQYF
D: TRBD1; size: NA; V: TRBV20-1; J: TRBJ1-2; DNA: TGCAGTGTAACAGGGGGCGCCGGCTATGGCTACACCTTC; CDR3: CSVTGGAGYGYTF
D: TRBD2; size: many; V: TRBV20-1; J: TRBJ2-3; DNA: TGCAGTTTTGGACTAGCGGGAGGGACAGATACGCAGTATTTT; CDR3: CSFGLAGGTDTQYF
D: TRBD1; size: few; V: TRBV18; J: TRBJ1-1; DNA: TGTGCCAGCTCACCACGACAGGGGACGGTGAACACTGAAGCTTTCTTT; CDR3: CASSPRQGTVNTEAFF
D: NA; size: few; V: TRBV15; J: TRBJ2-5; DNA: TGTGCCACCAGCAGAGATACCGCAGGGGAGACCCAGTACTTC; CDR3: CATSRDTAGETQYF
D: NA; size: NA; V: TRBV3-1; J: TRBJ2-7; DNA: TGTGCCAGCAGCCAAGTGATGACAGTCCTTAGGGAGCAGTACTTC; CDR3: CASSQVMTVLREQYF
D: NA; size: few; V: TRBV12-3/TRBV12-4; J: TRBJ2-7; DNA: TGTGCCAGCAGTTTGCAAGGCGAGCAGTACTTC; CDR3: CASSLQGEQYF
D: TRBD2; size: few; V: TRBV25-1; J: TRBJ2-3; DNA: TGTGCCAGCAGGGTAAGCGGGGGAGATACGCAGTATTTT; CDR3: CASRVSGGDTQYF
D: NA; size: NA; V: TRBV20-1; J: TRBJ2-7; DNA: TGCAGTGCGGGGACTTATACCTACGAGCAGTACTTC; CDR3: CSAGTYTYEQYF
D: TRBD1; size: NA; V: TRBV12-3/TRBV12-4; J: TRBJ1-2; DNA: TGTGCCAGCAGTGTGAACAGGGGGCTATCCTATGGCTACACCTTC; CDR3: CASSVNRGLSYGYTF
D: NA; size: NA; V: TRBV28; J: TRBJ2-1; DNA: TGTGCCAGCCATAGAGGATTCTACAATGAGCAGTTCTTC; CDR3: CASHRGFYNEQFF
D: NA; size: NA; V: TRBV12-3/TRBV12-4; J: TRBJ1-4; DNA: TGTGCCAGCAGTTTTACTGAAGCGACAGCAACTAATGAAAAACTGTTTTTT; CDR3: CASSFTEATATNEKLFF
D: TRBD1; size: NA; V: TRBV29-1; J: TRBJ2-1; DNA: TGCAGCGTTCAAGGCAGGGGGTCGTACGGGCAGTTCTTC; CDR3: CSVQGRGSYGQFF
D: NA; size: NA; V: TRBV21-1; J: TRBJ2-5; DNA: TGTGCCAGCAGCAAAGAGACAGGGAAGATACAAGAGACCCAGTACTTC; CDR3: CASSKETGKIQETQYF
D: NA; size: NA; V: TRBV12-3/TRBV12-4; J: TRBJ1-6; DNA: TGTGCCAGCACTGGATATGGGGCTTCACCCCTCCACTTT; CDR3: CASTGYGASPLHF
D: NA; size: NA; V: TRBV5-6; J: TRBJ2-1; DNA: TGTGCCAGCAGGGCGACTATCAGAGACTCCTACAATGAGCAGTTCTTC; CDR3: CASRATIRDSYNEQFF
D: TRBD1; size: NA; V: TRBV7-2; J: TRBJ2-3; DNA: TGTGCCAGCAGAAAACCGGGACAGGGGTTGGATACGCAGTATTTT; CDR3: CASRKPGQGLDTQYF
D: NA; size: NA; V: TRBV20-1; J: TRBJ2-1; DNA: TGCAGTGCTAGAGGTACGTGGAGGAATGAGCAGTTCTTC; CDR3: CSARGTWRNEQFF
D: NA; size: NA; V: TRBV5-1; J: TRBJ2-7; DNA: TGCGCCAGCAGCTTGGCCGTAGGGGACTACGAGCAGTACTTC; CDR3: CASSLAVGDYEQYF
D: TRBD2; size: few; V: TRBV5-1; J: TRBJ2-2; DNA: TGCGCCAGCAGCGGCCGGGACTATGGAATTGGCACCGGGGAGCTGTTTTTT; CDR3: CASSGRDYGIGTGELFF
D: NA; size: NA; V: TRBV5-1; J: TRBJ2-7; DNA: TGCGCCAGCAGCTTGAAAGGGGTGAAGGAAACTACCGAGCAGTACTTC; CDR3: CASSLKGVKETTEQYF
D: TRBD1; size: NA; V: TRBV18; J: TRBJ2-3; DNA: TGTGCCAGCTCACCAGACAGGGGAATTACGCAGTATTTT; CDR3: CASSPDRGITQYF
D: NA; size: few; V: TRBV12-5; J: TRBJ1-3; DNA: TGTGCTAGTGGTTTAGGGGGATCTGGAAACACCATATATTTT; CDR3: CASGLGGSGNTIYF
D: NA; size: NA; V: TRBV12-3/TRBV12-4; J: TRBJ2-2; DNA: TGTGCCAGCAGTCCTGGGACATCGAACACCGGGGAGCTGTTTTTT; CDR3: CASSPGTSNTGELFF
D: TRBD1; size: NA; V: TRBV9; J: TRBJ1-3; DNA: TGTGCCAGCAGCACCGAACCGGGACAGGGAGTAAACACCATATATTTT; CDR3: CASSTEPGQGVNTIYF
D: NA; size: NA; V: TRBV12-3/TRBV12-4; J: TRBJ1-6; DNA: TGTGCCGTCCAAGAGGACTATAATTCACCCCTCCACTTT; CDR3: CAVQEDYNSPLHF
D: TRBD1; size: NA; V: TRBV6-4; J: TRBJ1-1; DNA: TGTGCCAGCAGGCATACGACAGGGGGTGGGAACACTGAAGCTTTCTTT; CDR3: CASRHTTGGGNTEAFF
D: TRBD2; size: NA; V: TRBV3-1; J: TRBJ2-1; DNA: TGTGCCAGCACCCTCACTAGCGGGACAGATGAGCAGTTCTTC; CDR3: CASTLTSGTDEQFF
D: NA; size: few; V: TRBV20-1; J: TRBJ1-2; DNA: TGCAGTGCTAGTACAGGGTCCAATGGCTACACCTTC; CDR3: CSASTGSNGYTF
D: NA; size: NA; V: TRBV6-1; J: TRBJ1-5; DNA: TGTGCCTGCCGGGGAGTCAATCAGCCCCAGCATTTT; CDR3: CACRGVNQPQHF
D: TRBD2; size: few; V: TRBV4-1; J: TRBJ2-5; DNA: TGCGCCAGCAGCCAAGATTTCGTCGGAGGACTAGCGGGAGGGCGACAAGAGACCCAGTACTTC; CDR3: CASSQDFVGGLAGGRQETQYF
D: NA; size: NA; V: TRBV12-3/TRBV12-4; J: TRBJ2-1; DNA: TGTGCCAGCAGTTTAAGGGGCTCCGGGAGAAACAATGAGCAGTTCTTC; CDR3: CASSLRGSGRNNEQFF
D: NA; size: NA; V: TRBV6-5; J: TRBJ1-6; DNA: TGTGCCAGCAGTTACTCGAAGTATAGGGCTAATTCACCCCTCCACTTT; CDR3: CASSYSKYRANSPLHF
D: TRBD1; size: NA; V: TRBV10-3; J: TRBJ2-7; DNA: TGTGCCATCAGGGCAGGGGGCCCCCTCTACGAGCAGTACTTC; CDR3: CAIRAGGPLYEQYF
D: NA; size: few; V: TRBV12-3/TRBV12-4; J: TRBJ2-7; DNA: TGTGCCAGCAGTTCAGGGGACTACGAGCAGTACTTC; CDR3: CASSSGDYEQYF
D: TRBD2; size: few; V: TRBV19; J: TRBJ2-1; DNA: TGTGCCAGTAGCTCGACCGGGACTAGCAATGAGCAGTTCTTC; CDR3: CASSSTGTSNEQFF
D: NA; size: few; V: TRBV14; J: TRBJ2-7; DNA: TGTGCCAGCAGCCACGGGACCTCCTACGAGCAGTACTTC; CDR3: CASSHGTSYEQYF
D: NA; size: NA; V: TRBV6-1; J: TRBJ2-7; DNA: TGTGCCAGCAGTGACATTTCCCCCCCCTACGAGCAGTACTTC; CDR3: CASSDISPPYEQYF